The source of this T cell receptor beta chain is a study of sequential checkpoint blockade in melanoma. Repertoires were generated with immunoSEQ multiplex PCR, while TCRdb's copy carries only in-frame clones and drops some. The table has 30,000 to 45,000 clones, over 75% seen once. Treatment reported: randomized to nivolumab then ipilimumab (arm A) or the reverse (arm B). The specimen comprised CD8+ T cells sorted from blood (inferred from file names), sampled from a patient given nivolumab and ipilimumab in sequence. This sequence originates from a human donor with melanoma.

The CDR3, as DNA: TGTGCCAGCAGTTGGACAGGGACCGGGGAGCTGTTTTTT. It encodes CASSWTGTGELFF. The chain links TRBV28 to TRBJ2-2; TRBD1 matches at 8 bases. J was trimmed by 5 bases and V by 4 bases; bases with no gene match: 0. The CDR3 sequence is 13 residues long. Germline CDR1 MDHEN, CDR2 SYDVKM.